This T cell receptor (beta chain) is drawn from a study of T cell responses to AZD1222 COVID-19 vaccine. Study at large: Some second doses came at about 4 weeks and others at about 12 weeks; these were pooled. Study results and limitations: The donor cohort was predominantly white British with a female majority, and clonal diversity may have been underestimated. Only a handful of AZD1222 recipients, several in all, had baseline seropositivity. Nearly half of spike-specific TCRs reportedly go after variant regions that carry no mutations.

Notes on this clone: No antigen is known for it.

This table comes from immunoSEQ multiplex PCR, and its TCRdb copy is limited to in-frame clones, with some not included. Found here are 140,000 to 150,000 clones, 80% to 90% of them singletons; the top ten hold around 4.9%. The trim removed 2 bases at V and 8 bases at J, leaving 14 bases unmatched. CDR3 length: 16 amino acids. Germline CDR1 reads SGHRS; CDR2 reads YFSETQ. This sequence was found in an adult in good health. The sequencing used peripheral blood, collected on day 0 of AZD1222 vaccination. The chain carries TRBV5-1 and TRBJ1-2; 8 bases are a match to TRBD1. CDR3 protein: CASSLGDRSFPGGYTF. As DNA, the CDR3 is TGCGCCAGCAGCTTAGGGGACAGGTCCTTTCCTGGGGGCTACACCTTC.